The following is a T cell receptor beta chain sequence with its context. Its specific antigen is unknown. Within one base of it there is no much larger clone, and no base qualities were kept. The data originate from a study of Ad26.COV2.S vaccination and SARS-CoV-2 variants (dated by TCRdb to 2020 to 2022). Some background on the complete study: Vaccine-arm donors were drawn from COV1001, a multicentre, randomized, double-blind, placebo-controlled phase I-IIa trial of Ad26.COV2.S in healthy adults. Sequencing of the TCRbeta repertoire served to evaluate the specificity and breadth of SARS-CoV-2-reactive T cell receptors following Ad26.COV2.S vaccination. Ad26.COV2.S was given intramuscularly at 5x10^10 or 1x10^11 viral particles, as a single shot or as two shots 56 days apart. A total of roughly 32 samples were included in the TCR-sequenced set, comprising about 20 Ad26.COV2.S vaccine recipients, 5 placebo recipients and 8 SARS-CoV-2 convalescent individuals. Trial participants were randomized into five groups of five, in which low-dose or high-dose Ad26.COV2.S was given once or twice, or placebo was given on both occasions. Investigators remained blinded to trial group allocation during experiments and outcome assessment.

Reading the label with the study, this specimen's treatment or condition is: roughly 18 received Ad26.COV2.S at low or high dose, single or two shots; 5 received placebo; per-sample allocation not given. For vaccine and placebo recipients, repertoires were sequenced using samples collected on day 63 after the first injection. Between 29 July and 7 August 2020, Cohort 1b enrolled 20 to 30 adults aged 18-55 years at one site in Boston, USA. Ad26.COV2.S was a replication-incompetent adenovirus type 26 vector that expressed a prefusion-stabilized SARS-CoV-2 spike protein derived from the original Wuhan strain. TCRbeta CDR3 regions were sequenced with the immunoSEQ Assay. After extraction, genomic DNA underwent amplification by bias-controlled multiplex PCR, followed by high-throughput sequencing. Concerning the study's data processing: To quantify the absolute abundance of every unique TCRbeta CDR3 region, sequences were collapsed and filtered. Usable DNA was measured by amplifying reference genes present in all nucleated cells, and TCRbeta template counts were normalized to that usable DNA to estimate T cell fraction. Repertoire TCRs were annotated as SARS-CoV-2-specific by exact matching of V gene, CDR3 amino acid sequence and J gene to a known reactive TCR set. The reference SARS-CoV-2 TCR set was derived from MIRA and filtered for enrichment in COVID-19-positive ImmuneCODE repertoires, a step that removed public or cross-reactive TCRs. Using the MIRA antigens, annotated TCRs were further analysed by specific ORF or by position within an ORF. Breadth was defined as the number of annotated unique rearrangements divided by the total number of unique productive rearrangements, and depth was defined as the summed frequency of the annotated unique rearrangements. TCR breadth was compared between groups using two-sided Wilcoxon rank-sum tests. This is the immuneACCESS table as TCRdb keeps it, with only in-frame sequences that have V and J called. A part of the clones is gone; compared with another copy, unresolved V genes explain less than half, and the rest is unexplained. V, J and clone size are taken as reported in that table, and D and trimming were inferred from the DNA itself. The sample table lists some 420,000 clones, roughly 88% of them with a count of one. The ten largest clones represent 3.6% of the sample.

Findings and caveats that apply to the study as a whole: The authors noted that the TCR breadth and depth analyses may have underestimated total T cell responses. The study was not powered to compare responses between vaccine doses or regimens. Higher spike-specific TCR breadth was observed in Ad26.COV2.S recipients than in placebo recipients (P = 0.0014). Comparable non-spike TCR breadth was observed between vaccine and placebo recipients, consistent with only spike being contained in the vaccine. After vaccination, spike-specific CD8+ and CD4+ T cell responses were reported to show substantial breadth.

Deletion took 0 bases off V and 3 bases off J, with a span of 12 bases between the germline ends. CDR1 and CDR2, looked up from the germline V gene, are KGHSH and LQKENI. The CDR3 goes from the cysteine to the phenylalanine over 15 residues. Only the CDR3 region is kept as DNA, spanning 45 bases read in frame from base 1. The rearrangement joined TRBV18 to TRBJ2-7; the D gene cannot be named for sure. This clonotype originated in a person between 18 and 59 years old who received the Ad26.COV2.S COVID-19 vaccine or a placebo. This material consisted of peripheral blood, taken in a trial of Ad26.COV2.S vaccine versus placebo. The nucleotides read TGTGCCAGCTCACCACCCGGGCCGAACCTCTACGAGCAGTACTTC. Translation gives CASSPPGPNLYEQYF.